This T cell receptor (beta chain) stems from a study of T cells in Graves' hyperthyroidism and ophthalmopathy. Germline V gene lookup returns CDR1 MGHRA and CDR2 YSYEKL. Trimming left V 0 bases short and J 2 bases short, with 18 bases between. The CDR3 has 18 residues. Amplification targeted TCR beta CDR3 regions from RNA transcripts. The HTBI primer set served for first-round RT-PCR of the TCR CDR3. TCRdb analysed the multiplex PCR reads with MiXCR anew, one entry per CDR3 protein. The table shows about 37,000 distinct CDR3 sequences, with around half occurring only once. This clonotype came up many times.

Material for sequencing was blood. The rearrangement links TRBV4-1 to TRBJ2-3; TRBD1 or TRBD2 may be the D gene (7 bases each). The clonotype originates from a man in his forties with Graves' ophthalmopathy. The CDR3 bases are TGCGCCAGCAGCCAAGAGAGGGGGGGAGGGGGCCTCACAGATACGCAGTATTTT. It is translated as CASSQERGGGGLTDTQYF.